The 6 T cell receptor beta chains given below trace back to one sample, sequenced in a study of human T cells and chemical hapten exposure. Specified time point: pre-sensitization, week 0. Treatment given: therapeutic diphenylcyclopropenone sensitization with weekly scalp DPC. A single record per CDR3 protein comes from TCRdb applying MiXCR to the RACE reads. The table shows 57,000 or so distinct CDR3 sequences, with approximately 10% occurring only once. The sample was whole blood, taken in connection with sensitization to the hapten diphenylcyclopropenone (DPC). The receptors here all came from a woman aged 40 to 50 with alopecia areata. Some clones in this sample may be carry-over from other donors' samples.

This clonotype was seen only a few times. The chain joins TRBV20-1 to TRBJ1-1; D unclear. Trimming removed 2 bases from V and 10 bases from J, with 20 bases in between. CDR3 length equals 14 residues. Per germline, CDR1 DFQATT and CDR2 SNEGSKA (reference sequence). DNA of the CDR3: TGCAGTGCTAGAAACCTAGGACCAGGTGGTAGAGCTTTCTTT. Protein: CSARNLGPGGRAFF.

In this sample, this clonotype turned up a few times. The chain carries TRBV6-2 or TRBV6-3 and TRBJ1-1; D is possibly TRBD1 (5 bases). V was cut by 5 bases and J by 5 bases, with 15 bases left in between. The CDR3 covers 14 residues. Per germline, CDR1 MNHEY and CDR2 SVGEGT. The CDR3 sequence: CASSTTGTKTEAFF. The CDR3 nucleotides read TGTGCCAGCAGTACGACCGGGACGAAGACTGAAGCTTTCTTT.

The chain uses TRBV19 and TRBJ2-1; 7 bases are shared with TRBD1. CDR3 length: 15 amino acids. V trimming: 4 bases; J trimming: 1 base; junction bases outside the gene matches: 4. Per germline, CDR1 LNHDA and CDR2 SQIVND (reference sequence). The CDR3 DNA reads as TGTGCCAGTAGTAAGGGGACAGATTCCTACAATGAGCAGTTCTTC. It is translated as CASSKGTDSYNEQFF.

This clonotype was detected ten times or more. This CDR3 reads CASNDRAGSPLHF. CDR3 bases: TGTGCCAGTAACGACAGGGCAGGTTCACCCCTCCACTTT. The gene calls are TRBV19 and TRBJ1-6, with 7 bases lining up with TRBD1. Germline assignment: CDR1 LNHDA and CDR2 SQIVND (reference sequence). The CDR3 has 13 amino acids. Losses at the gene ends were 7 bases for V and 9 bases for J; bases not matched to a gene: 6.

This clonotype was observed many times. The rearrangement uses TRBV20-1 and TRBJ2-7; 9 bases map to TRBD2. V trimming: 0 bases; J trimming: 2 bases; junction bases outside the gene matches: 5. Germline values: CDR1 DFQATT, CDR2 SNEGSKA (reference sequence). The CDR3 contains 15 residues. The CDR3 coding sequence is TGCAGTGCTAGAGATCGGCGGGGGGGGACCTACGAGCAGTACTTC. As protein: CSARDRRGGTYEQYF.

This clonotype was detected many times. V usage is TRBV29-1 and J usage is TRBJ1-1; D uncertain. Germline V gives CDR1 SQVTM, CDR2 ANQGSEA. CDR3 size: 14 residues. V gave up 7 bases and J gave up 4 bases, with 19 bases separating them. The CDR3 loop reads CSAWTARGSTEAFF. CDR3 coding DNA: TGCAGCGCTTGGACGGCCCGGGGTTCCACTGAAGCTTTCTTT.